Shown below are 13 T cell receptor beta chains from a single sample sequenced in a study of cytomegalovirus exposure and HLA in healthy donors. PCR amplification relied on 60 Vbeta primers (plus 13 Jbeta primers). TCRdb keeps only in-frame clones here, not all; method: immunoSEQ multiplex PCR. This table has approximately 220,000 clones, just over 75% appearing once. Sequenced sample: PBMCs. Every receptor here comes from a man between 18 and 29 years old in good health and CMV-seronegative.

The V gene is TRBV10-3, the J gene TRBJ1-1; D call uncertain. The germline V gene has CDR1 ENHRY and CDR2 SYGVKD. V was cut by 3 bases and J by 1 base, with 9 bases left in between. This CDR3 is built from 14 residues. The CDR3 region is CAISEVNTNTEAFF. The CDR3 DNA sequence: TGTGCCATCAGTGAAGTAAACACGAACACTGAAGCTTTCTTT.

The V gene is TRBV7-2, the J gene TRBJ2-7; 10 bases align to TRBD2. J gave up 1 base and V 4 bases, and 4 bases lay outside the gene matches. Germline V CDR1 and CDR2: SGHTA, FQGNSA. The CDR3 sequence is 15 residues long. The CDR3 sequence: CASSWGLAKSYEQYF. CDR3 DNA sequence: TGTGCCAGCAGCTGGGGACTAGCGAAATCCTACGAGCAGTACTTC.

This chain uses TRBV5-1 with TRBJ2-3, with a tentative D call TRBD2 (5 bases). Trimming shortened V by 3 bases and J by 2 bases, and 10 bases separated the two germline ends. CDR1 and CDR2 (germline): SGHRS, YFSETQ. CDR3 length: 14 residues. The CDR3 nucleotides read TGCGCCAGCAGCTACCGGGATCCCACAGATACGCAGTATTTT. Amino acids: CASSYRDPTDTQYF.

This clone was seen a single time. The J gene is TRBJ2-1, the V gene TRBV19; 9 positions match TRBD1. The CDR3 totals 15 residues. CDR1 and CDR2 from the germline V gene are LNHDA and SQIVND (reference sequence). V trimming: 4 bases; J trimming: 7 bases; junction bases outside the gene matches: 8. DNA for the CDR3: TGTGCCAGTAGTACTTCCGGGACAGGGAGGAATGAGCAGTTCTTC. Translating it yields CASSTSGTGRNEQFF.

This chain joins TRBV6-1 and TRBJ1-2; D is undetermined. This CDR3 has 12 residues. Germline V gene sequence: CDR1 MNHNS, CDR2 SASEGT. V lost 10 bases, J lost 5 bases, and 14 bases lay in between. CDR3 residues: CAIRGLGYGYTF. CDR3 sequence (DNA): TGTGCCATTCGAGGACTCGGTTATGGCTACACCTTC.

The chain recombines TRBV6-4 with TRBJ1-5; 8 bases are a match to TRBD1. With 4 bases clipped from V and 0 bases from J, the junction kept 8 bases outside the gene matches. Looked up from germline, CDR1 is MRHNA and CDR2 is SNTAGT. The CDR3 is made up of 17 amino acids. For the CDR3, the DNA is TGTGCCAGCAGTGCCCTCAGGGGGCCAAATAGCAATCAGCCCCAGCATTTT. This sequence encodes CASSALRGPNSNQPQHF.

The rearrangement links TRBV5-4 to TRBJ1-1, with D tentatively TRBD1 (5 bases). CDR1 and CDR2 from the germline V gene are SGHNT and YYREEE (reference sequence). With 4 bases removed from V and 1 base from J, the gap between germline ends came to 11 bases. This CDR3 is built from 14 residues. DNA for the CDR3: TGTGCCAGCAGCACCAGGGCGCGGAACACTGAAGCTTTCTTT. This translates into CASSTRARNTEAFF. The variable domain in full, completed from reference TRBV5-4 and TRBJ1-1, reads ETGVTQSPTHLIKTRGQQVTLRCSSQSGHNTVSWYQQALGQGPQFIFQYYREEENGRGNFPPRFSGLQFPNYSSELNVNALELDDSALYLCASSTRARNTEAFFGQGTRLTVV.

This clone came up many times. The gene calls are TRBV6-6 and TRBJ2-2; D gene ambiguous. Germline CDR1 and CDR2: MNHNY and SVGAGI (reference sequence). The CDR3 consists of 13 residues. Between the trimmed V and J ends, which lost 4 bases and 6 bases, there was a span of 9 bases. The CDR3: CASSSQESGELFF. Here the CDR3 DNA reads TGTGCCAGCAGTTCTCAAGAGTCCGGGGAGCTGTTTTTT.

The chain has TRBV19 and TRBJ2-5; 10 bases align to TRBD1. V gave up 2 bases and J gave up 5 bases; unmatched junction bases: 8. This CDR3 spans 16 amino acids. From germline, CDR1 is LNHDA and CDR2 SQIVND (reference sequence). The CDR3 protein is CASSILAGQGLETQYF. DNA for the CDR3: TGTGCCAGTAGTATATTGGCGGGACAGGGGCTGGAGACCCAGTACTTC. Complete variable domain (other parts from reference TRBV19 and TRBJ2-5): DGGITQSPKYLFRKEGQNVTLSCEQNLNHDAMYWYRQDPGQGLRLIYYSQIVNDFQKGDIAEGYSVSREKKESFPLTVTSAQKNPTAFYLCASSILAGQGLETQYFGPGTRLLVL.

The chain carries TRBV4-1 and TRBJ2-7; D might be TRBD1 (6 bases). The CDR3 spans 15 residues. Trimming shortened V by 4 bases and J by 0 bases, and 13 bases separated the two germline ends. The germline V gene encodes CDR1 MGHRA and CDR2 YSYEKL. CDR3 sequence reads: CASSPAQGSSYEQYF. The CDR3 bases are TGCGCCAGCAGCCCGGCGCAGGGGAGCTCCTACGAGCAGTACTTC.

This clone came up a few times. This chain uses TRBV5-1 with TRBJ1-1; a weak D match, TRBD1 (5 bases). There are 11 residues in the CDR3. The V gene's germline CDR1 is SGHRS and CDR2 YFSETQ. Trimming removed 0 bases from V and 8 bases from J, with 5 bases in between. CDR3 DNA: TGCGCCAGCAGCTTGGACAGGGAAGCTTTCTTT. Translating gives CASSLDREAFF. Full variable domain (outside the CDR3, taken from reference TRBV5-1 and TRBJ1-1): KAGVTQTPRYLIKTRGQQVTLSCSPISGHRSVSWYQQTPGQGLQFLFEYFSETQRNKGNFPGRFSGRQFSNSRSEMNVSTLELGDSALYLCASSLDREAFFGQGTRLTVV.

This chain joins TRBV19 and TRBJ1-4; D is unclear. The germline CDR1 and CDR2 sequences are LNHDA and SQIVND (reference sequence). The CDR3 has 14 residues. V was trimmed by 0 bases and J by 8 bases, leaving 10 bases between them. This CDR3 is CASSIDLAGEKLFF. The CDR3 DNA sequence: TGTGCCAGTAGTATAGATCTTGCGGGCGAAAAACTGTTTTTT.

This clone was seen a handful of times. The CDR3 loop is CASSQDRAGEYEQYF. The CDR3 region has the DNA TGCGCCAGCAGCCAAGATCGGGCGGGAGAATACGAGCAGTACTTC. V gene TRBV4-1 combines with J gene TRBJ2-7; 7 nucleotides match TRBD2. This CDR3 has 15 residues. The germline V gene has CDR1 MGHRA and CDR2 YSYEKL. With 0 bases clipped from V and 4 bases from J, the junction kept 6 bases outside the gene matches.